The next 10 T cell receptor beta chains were all read from a single sample in a study of T cell changes during pregnancy in multiple sclerosis. This table comes from immunoSEQ multiplex PCR, and its TCRdb copy is limited to in-frame clones, with some not included. The data show tens of thousands of clones, 91% seen once. Source: peripheral blood, taken in the third trimester of pregnancy. The receptors were sampled from a female donor in good health, enrolled as a control in a pregnancy study.

This chain links TRBV27 with TRBJ2-3; D is uncertain. The CDR3 spans 13 residues. Trimming removed 3 bases at V and 4 bases at J, with 8 bases between. Looked up from germline, CDR1 is MNHEY and CDR2 is SMNVEV (reference sequence). As DNA, the CDR3 is TGTGCCAGCAGTTTTCGGAGCCCAGATACGCAGTATTTT. Translation: CASSFRSPDTQYF.

The chain carries TRBV27 and TRBJ2-2; a possible D gene is TRBD2 (5 bases). The CDR3 spans 13 residues. CDR1 MNHEY and CDR2 SMNVEV come from the germline V gene (reference sequence). With 3 bases removed from V and 6 bases from J, the gap between germline ends came to 8 bases. CDR3 DNA sequence: TGTGCCAGCAGTTTCCGGGGAGCCGGGGAGCTGTTTTTT. Amino acid sequence: CASSFRGAGELFF.

The chain employs TRBV30 and TRBJ1-1; 7 bases align to TRBD1. Germline V lookup: CDR1 GTSNPN, CDR2 SVGIG (reference sequence). Trimming at V came to 0 bases and at J to 5 bases, leaving 12 bases not matched to a gene. CDR3 length: 16 amino acids. CDR3 loop: CAWSVQGKGARTEAFF. In DNA, the CDR3 is TGTGCCTGGAGTGTACAGGGTAAGGGGGCGAGGACTGAAGCTTTCTTT. The whole variable domain, filled in from reference TRBV30 and TRBJ1-1, reads SQTIHQWPATLVQPVGSPLSLECTVEGTSNPNLYWYRQAAGRGLQLLFYSVGIGQISSEVPQNLSASRPQDRQFILSSKKLLLSDSGFYLCAWSVQGKGARTEAFFGQGTRLTVV.

The chain carries TRBV2 and TRBJ2-7, with 9 bases lining up with TRBD1. V was clipped by 8 bases and J by 1 base; unmatched bases: 3. The CDR3 totals 13 residues. Germline V gives CDR1 SNHLY, CDR2 FYNNEI. CDR3 loop: CASGGTGSYEQYF. CDR3 nucleotides: TGTGCCAGCGGGGGGACAGGGTCCTACGAGCAGTACTTC.

This clone occurred once. The rearrangement joins TRBV27 to TRBJ1-4; TRBD1 is a possible D gene (5 bases). This CDR3 has 16 residues. Germline V CDR1 and CDR2: MNHEY, SMNVEV (reference sequence). The V end lost 4 bases, the J end lost 8 bases, and 20 bases lay between the germline ends. The CDR3 coding sequence is TGTGCCAGCAGTTCCCTGGGGACTCAAGGAGGGGAAAAACTGTTTTTT. This codes for CASSSLGTQGGEKLFF.

This clone was counted once. The chain has TRBV14 and TRBJ2-7; 9 bases are a match to TRBD1. This CDR3 is 14 amino acids long. Trimming cost V 1 base and J 6 bases; bases outside gene matches: 4. Looked up from germline, CDR1 is SGHDN and CDR2 is FVKESK. CDR3 bases: TGTGCCAGCAGCCAAGCCCGGACAGGGGCCGAGCAGTACTTC. It specifies CASSQARTGAEQYF.

The chain joins TRBV2 to TRBJ1-5, with D unresolved. The CDR3 loop spans 17 amino acids. Trimming shortened V by 2 bases and J by 0 bases, and 14 bases separated the two germline ends. Germline V CDR1 and CDR2: SNHLY, FYNNEI. As DNA, the CDR3 is TGTGCCAGCAGTGAACCCAACCAACATAATAGCAATCAGCCCCAGCATTTT. Amino acid sequence: CASSEPNQHNSNQPQHF. Combining the CDR3 with reference TRBV2 and TRBJ1-5 gives the whole variable domain EPEVTQTPSHQVTQMGQEVILRCVPISNHLYFYWYRQILGQKVEFLVSFYNNEISEKSEIFDDQFSVERPDGSNFTLKIRSTKLEDSAMYFCASSEPNQHNSNQPQHFGDGTRLSIL.

In its sample, this clone was seen a few times. The chain recombines TRBV7-9 with TRBJ1-2; TRBD1 agrees at 7 bases. The CDR3 length is 14 residues. The J segment lost 6 bases and the V segment lost 3 bases, leaving 7 bases of the junction unmatched. The germline CDR1 and CDR2 sequences are SEHNR and FQNEAQ (reference sequence). CDR3 nucleotide sequence: TGTGCCAGCAGCTTGGAGGACAGGATAAATGGCTACACCTTC. It yields the protein CASSLEDRINGYTF.

J is TRBJ1-3 and V is TRBV18, with 7 bases matching TRBD1. The CDR3 consists of 14 residues. Losses at the gene ends were 5 bases for V and 4 bases for J; bases not matched to a gene: 5. Germline CDR1 and CDR2: KGHSH and LQKENI. Written as DNA, the CDR3 is TGTGCCAGCTCAACCACAGGGGCCGGAAACACCATATATTTT. Translation gives CASSTTGAGNTIYF.

This chain joins TRBV18 and TRBJ2-7; 11 bases are shared with TRBD2. Germline trimming cut 2 bases from V and 4 bases from J; bases unmatched to any gene: 10. Germline V gene lookup returns CDR1 KGHSH and CDR2 LQKENI. This CDR3 contains 17 residues. The CDR3, as DNA: TGTGCCAGCTCACCAAACGCGCTAGCGGGGGGCCGTTACGAGCAGTACTTC. The encoded protein is CASSPNALAGGRYEQYF.